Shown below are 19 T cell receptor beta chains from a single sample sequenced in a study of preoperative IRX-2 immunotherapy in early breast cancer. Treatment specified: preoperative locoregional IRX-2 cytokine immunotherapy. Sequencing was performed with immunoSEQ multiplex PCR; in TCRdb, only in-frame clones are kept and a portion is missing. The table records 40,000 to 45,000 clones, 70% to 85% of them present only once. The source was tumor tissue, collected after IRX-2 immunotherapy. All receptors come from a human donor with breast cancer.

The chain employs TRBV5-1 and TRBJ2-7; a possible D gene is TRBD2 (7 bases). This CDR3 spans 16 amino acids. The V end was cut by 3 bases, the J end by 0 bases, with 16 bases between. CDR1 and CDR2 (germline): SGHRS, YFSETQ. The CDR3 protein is CASSWVLGGLSYEQYF. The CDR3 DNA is TGCGCCAGCAGCTGGGTACTGGGGGGGCTCTCCTACGAGCAGTACTTC.

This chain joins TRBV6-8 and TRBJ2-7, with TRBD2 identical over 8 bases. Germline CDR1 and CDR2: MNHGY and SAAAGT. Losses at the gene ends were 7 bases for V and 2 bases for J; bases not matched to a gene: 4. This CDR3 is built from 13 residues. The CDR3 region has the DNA TGTGCCAGCAAACTAGCGGCTGCCTACGAGCAGTACTTC. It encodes CASKLAAAYEQYF.

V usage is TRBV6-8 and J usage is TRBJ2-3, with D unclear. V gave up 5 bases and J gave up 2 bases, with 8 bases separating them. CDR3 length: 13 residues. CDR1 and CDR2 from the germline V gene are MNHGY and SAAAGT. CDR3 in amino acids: CASSQRSTDTQYF. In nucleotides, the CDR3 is TGTGCCAGCAGTCAACGGTCCACAGATACGCAGTATTTT.

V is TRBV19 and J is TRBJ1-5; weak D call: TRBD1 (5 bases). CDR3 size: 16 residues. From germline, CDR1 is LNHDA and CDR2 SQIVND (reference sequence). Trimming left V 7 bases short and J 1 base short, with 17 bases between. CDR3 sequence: CASKGVSRASNQPQHF. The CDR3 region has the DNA TGTGCCAGTAAAGGGGTGTCAAGGGCGAGCAATCAGCCCCAGCATTTT.

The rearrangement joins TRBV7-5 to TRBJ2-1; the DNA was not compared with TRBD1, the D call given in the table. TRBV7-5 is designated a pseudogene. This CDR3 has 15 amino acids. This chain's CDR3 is CASSFPGTGYNEQFF. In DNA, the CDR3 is TGTGCCAGCAGCTTCCCCGGGACAGGGTACAATGAGCAGTTCTTC.

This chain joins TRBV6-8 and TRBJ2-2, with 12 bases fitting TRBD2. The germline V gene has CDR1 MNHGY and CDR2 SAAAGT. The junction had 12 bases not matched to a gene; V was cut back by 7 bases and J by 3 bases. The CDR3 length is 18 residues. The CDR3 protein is CASMVPSGRASYTGELFF. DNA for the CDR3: TGTGCCAGCATGGTGCCTAGCGGGAGGGCCTCGTACACCGGGGAGCTGTTTTTT.

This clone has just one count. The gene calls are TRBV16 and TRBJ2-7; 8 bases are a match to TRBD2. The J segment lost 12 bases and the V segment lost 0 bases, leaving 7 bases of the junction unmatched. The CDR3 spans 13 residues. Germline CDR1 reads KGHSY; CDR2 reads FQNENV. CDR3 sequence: CASSQSESGSPYF. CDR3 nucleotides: TGTGCCAGCAGCCAATCGGAAAGCGGGAGTCCGTACTTC.

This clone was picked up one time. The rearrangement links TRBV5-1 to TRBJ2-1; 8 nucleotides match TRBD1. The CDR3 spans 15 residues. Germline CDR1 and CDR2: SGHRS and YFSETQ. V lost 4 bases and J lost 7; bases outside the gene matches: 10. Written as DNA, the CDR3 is TGCGCCAGCAGCCTCGGACAGGGTGGAAGAAATGAGCAGTTCTTC. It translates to CASSLGQGGRNEQFF.

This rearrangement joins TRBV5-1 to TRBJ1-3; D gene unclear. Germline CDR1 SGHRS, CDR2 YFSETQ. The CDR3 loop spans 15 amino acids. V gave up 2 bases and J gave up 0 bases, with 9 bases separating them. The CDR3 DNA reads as TGCGCCAGCAGCTTATCAGCCTACTCTGGAAACACCATATATTTT. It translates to CASSLSAYSGNTIYF.

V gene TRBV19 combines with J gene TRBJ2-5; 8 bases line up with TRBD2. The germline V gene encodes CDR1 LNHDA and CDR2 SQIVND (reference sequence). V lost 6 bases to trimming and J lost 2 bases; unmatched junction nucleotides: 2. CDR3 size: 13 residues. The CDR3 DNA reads TGTGCCAGTAGGGGACTAGATCAAGAGACCCAGTACTTC. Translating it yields CASRGLDQETQYF.

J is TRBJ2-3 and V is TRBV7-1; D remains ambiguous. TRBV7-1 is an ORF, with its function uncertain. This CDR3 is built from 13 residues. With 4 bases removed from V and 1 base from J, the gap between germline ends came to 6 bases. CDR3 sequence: CASSFDCTDTQYF. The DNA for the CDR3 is TGTGCCAGCAGCTTTGATTGCACAGATACGCAGTATTTT.

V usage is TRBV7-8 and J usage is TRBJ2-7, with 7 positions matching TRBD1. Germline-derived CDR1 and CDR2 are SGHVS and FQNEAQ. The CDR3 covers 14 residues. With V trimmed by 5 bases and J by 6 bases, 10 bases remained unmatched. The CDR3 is CASSGAGGMGEQYF. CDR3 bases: TGTGCCAGCAGCGGGGCAGGGGGAATGGGCGAGCAGTACTTC.

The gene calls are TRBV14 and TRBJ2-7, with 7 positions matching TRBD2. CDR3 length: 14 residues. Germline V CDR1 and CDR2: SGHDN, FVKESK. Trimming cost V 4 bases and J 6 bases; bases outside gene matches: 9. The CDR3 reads CASSPASGYLEQYF. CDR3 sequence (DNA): TGTGCCAGCAGCCCGGCTAGCGGTTATCTCGAGCAGTACTTC.

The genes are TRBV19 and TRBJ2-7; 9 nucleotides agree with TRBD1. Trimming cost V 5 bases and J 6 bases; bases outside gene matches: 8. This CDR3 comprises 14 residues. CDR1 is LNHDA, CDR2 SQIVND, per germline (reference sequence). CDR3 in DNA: TGTGCCAGTAGTCCGGGGACAGGGTTTGGCGAGCAGTACTTC. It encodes CASSPGTGFGEQYF.

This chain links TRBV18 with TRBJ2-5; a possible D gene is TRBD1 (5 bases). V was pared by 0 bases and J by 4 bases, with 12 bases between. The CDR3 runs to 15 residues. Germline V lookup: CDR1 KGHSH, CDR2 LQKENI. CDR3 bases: TGTGCCAGCTCACCACCGGGCAGGGTCGGAGAGACCCAGTACTTC. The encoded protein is CASSPPGRVGETQYF.

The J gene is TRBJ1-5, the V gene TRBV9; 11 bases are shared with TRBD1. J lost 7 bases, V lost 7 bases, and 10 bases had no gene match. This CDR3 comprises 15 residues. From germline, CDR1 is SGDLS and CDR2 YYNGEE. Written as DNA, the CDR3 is TGTGCCAGCGCCCGTGGGGGGACAGGGGGACAGCCCCAGCATTTT. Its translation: CASARGGTGGQPQHF.

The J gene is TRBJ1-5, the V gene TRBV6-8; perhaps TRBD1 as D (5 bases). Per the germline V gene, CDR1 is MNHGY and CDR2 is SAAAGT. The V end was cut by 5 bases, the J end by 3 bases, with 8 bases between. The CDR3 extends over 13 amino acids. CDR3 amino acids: CASSDSFNQPQHF. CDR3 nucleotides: TGTGCCAGCAGTGACAGTTTCAATCAGCCCCAGCATTTT.

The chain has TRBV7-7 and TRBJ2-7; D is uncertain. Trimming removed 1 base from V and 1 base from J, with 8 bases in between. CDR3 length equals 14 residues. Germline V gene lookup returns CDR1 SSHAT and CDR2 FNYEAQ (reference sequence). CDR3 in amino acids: CASSLEVGSYEQYF. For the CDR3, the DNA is TGTGCCAGCAGCTTAGAGGTCGGGTCCTACGAGCAGTACTTC.

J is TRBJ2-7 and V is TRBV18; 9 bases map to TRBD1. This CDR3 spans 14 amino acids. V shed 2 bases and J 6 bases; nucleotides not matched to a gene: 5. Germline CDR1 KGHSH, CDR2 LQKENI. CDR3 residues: CASSPTGTGSEQYF. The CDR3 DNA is TGTGCCAGCTCACCAACCGGGACAGGGAGCGAGCAGTACTTC. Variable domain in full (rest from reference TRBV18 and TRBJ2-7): NAGVMQNPRHLVRRRGQEARLRCSPMKGHSHVYWYRQLPEEGLKFMVYLQKENIIDESGMPKERFSAEFPKEGPSILRIQQVVRGDSAAYFCASSPTGTGSEQYFGPGTRLTVT.